Listed below are T cell receptor beta chains from one sample, sequenced in a study of blood T cell repertoires in COVID-19. Repertoires were generated with immunoSEQ multiplex PCR, while TCRdb's copy carries only in-frame clones and drops some. The sample holds about 180,000 clones; around 83% are singletons and the top ten take 6.2%. The sample was PBMCs or T cells enriched from blood (not recorded which). The receptors were gathered from a man aged 40-55 years who had recovered from COVID-19. The CDR3 runs from the conserved cysteine through the conserved F or W. Each record gives: V gene, clone size, CDR3 length, J gene, D gene, CDR3 DNA, CDR3 protein. The D gene is left open where the match is weak. Not all rows give a size; the values are once, few, many and, for expanded clones, a class.

TRBV10-3	NA	13	TRBJ2-7	NA	TGTGCCATCAGTGAGGAGATCTCCTACGAGCAGTACTTC	CAISEEISYEQYF
TRBV19	NA	12	TRBJ2-1	NA	TGTGCCAGTGGTAGTTACAGGAATGAGCAGTTCTTC	CASGSYRNEQFF
TRBV30	NA	15	TRBJ2-7	TRBD1	TGTGCCTGGATCAGCCGAAGGGACAGGGGTTCCGAGCAGTACTTC	CAWISRRDRGSEQYF
TRBV7-6	NA	14	TRBJ1-1	NA	TGTGCCAGCAGCTTGTGGTCTACAGCCAAGGAAGCTTTCTTT	CASSLWSTAKEAFF
TRBV28	few	14	TRBJ1-2	NA	TGTGCCAGCACCTTCCTCCGGAGTAACTATGGCTACACCTTC	CASTFLRSNYGYTF
TRBV6-5	NA	13	TRBJ1-2	NA	TGTGCCAGCAGAGGGGTCCTTTCCTATGGCTACACCTTC	CASRGVLSYGYTF
TRBV2	NA	14	TRBJ1-5	NA	TGTGCCAGCAGTGAGTCCAGTAGCAATCAGCCCCAGCATTTT	CASSESSSNQPQHF
TRBV30	NA	15	TRBJ1-4	NA	TGTGCCTGGAGTGTAATTTTTTCCGGGGAAGGAAAACTGTTTTTT	CAWSVIFSGEGKLFF
TRBV29-1	NA	12	TRBJ1-1	NA	TGCAGCGTTGTACATCTGAACACTGAAGCTTTCTTT	CSVVHLNTEAFF
TRBV30	NA	14	TRBJ1-3	NA	TGTGCCTGGAGTGAGACAGGCTCTGGAAACACCATATATTTT	CAWSETGSGNTIYF
TRBV27	NA	15	TRBJ2-3	TRBD2	TGTGCCAGCAGCTTAGCGGGAGAAGGCACAGATACGCAGTATTTT	CASSLAGEGTDTQYF
TRBV27	NA	13	TRBJ1-2	NA	TGTGCCAGCAGTTCCGGGGTGCTCTATGGCTACACCTTC	CASSSGVLYGYTF
TRBV7-9	NA	18	TRBJ2-5	TRBD1	TGTGCCAGCAGCTTAGGTTCAGGTCTGGGACAGCCCCAAGAGACCCAGTACTTC	CASSLGSGLGQPQETQYF
TRBV6-1	NA	15	TRBJ1-5	NA	TGTGCCAGCAGTGAATCCCCAGGGAGGTTAGAGCCCCAGCATTTT	CASSESPGRLEPQHF